A single sample gave rise to the 3 T cell receptor beta chains below, sequenced in a study of shared clonotypes between healthy human individuals. Profiled with immunoSEQ multiplex PCR; TCRdb holds only in-frame clones, not every one. The sample includes around 1.4 million clones, approximately 98.5% of them seen just once. Material: naive CD4+ T cells sorted from blood. Described subset: CD45RA+ positively selected. These receptor sequences come from a young man in good health.

V gene TRBV7-4 combines with J gene TRBJ2-3; D could derive from TRBD1 or TRBD2 (6 bases each). Trimming removed 3 bases from V and 3 bases from J, with 19 bases in between. The CDR3 spans 17 residues. Germline CDR1 and CDR2: SGHVT and SQSDAQ. This CDR3 reads CASSFHIRGGSTDTQYF. CDR3 nucleotides: TGTGCCAGCAGCTTCCATATAAGAGGGGGGTCTACAGATACGCAGTATTTT.

This chain links TRBV21-1 with TRBJ2-4; the table calls TRBD1, which could not be checked here. TRBV21-1 is deemed a pseudogene. The length of the CDR3 is 18 residues. This chain's CDR3 is CASSRAQLGALAKNIQYF. The CDR3 DNA is TGTGCCAGCAGTCGAGCCCAGCTGGGGGCCCTAGCCAAAAACATTCAGTACTTC.

This chain connects TRBV4-3 to TRBJ2-2; D ambiguous. In germline, CDR1 is LGHNA, CDR2 YSLEER. V gave up 0 bases and J gave up 5 bases, with 10 bases separating them. The CDR3 totals 15 residues. The CDR3 protein is CASSQDNGWTGELFF. CDR3 bases: TGCGCCAGCAGCCAAGATAATGGGTGGACCGGGGAGCTGTTTTTT.